This T cell receptor beta chain was observed in a study of graft-versus-host responses after intestinal transplantation. For this clone: Its specificity is unknown.

The assay was immunoSEQ multiplex PCR, and TCRdb's table has in-frame clones only and misses some. Among approximately 82,000 clones listed, 85% to 95% were seen once. Trimming removed 5 bases from V and 8 bases from J, with 18 bases in between. From germline, CDR1 is MNHEY and CDR2 SVGAGI. This CDR3 region has 14 residues. The source of this sequence is a human donor who was the organ donor for an intestinal transplant. The gene calls are TRBV6-5 and TRBJ1-2; D not resolved. Sequences were derived from unstimulated CD8+ T cells sorted from spleen or lymph node cells, sampled before transplant. The CDR3 DNA sequence: TGTGCCAGCAGTCGTAGGCAAGCGCTATGGGGCTACACCTTC. This sequence encodes CASSRRQALWGYTF.